Listed below are T cell receptor beta chains from one sample, sequenced in a study of T cell clones after liver transplantation. The repertoire was sequenced with immunoSEQ multiplex PCR; TCRdb's copy has only in-frame clones and lacks some. The sample has about 24,000 clones, approximately 71% seen once. Sequences were derived from CD4+ T cells from blood, sampled before liver transplant. The receptors stem from a human donor who received a liver transplant. The CDR3 runs from the conserved cysteine through the conserved F or W. Fields, in order: clone size, D gene, V gene, J gene, CDR3 DNA, CDR3 protein. D genes are given only for firm matches. The size of a clone is reported for some rows only, either as once, few or many, or as a class for expanded clones.

abundance: -; d_gene: TRBD1; v_gene: TRBV9; j_gene: TRBJ2-1; CDR3nt: TGTGCCAGCAGCCCCTACCTGGGACAGGGGGTTTACAATGAGCAGTTCTTC; CDR3aa: CASSPYLGQGVYNEQFF
abundance: -; d_gene: -; v_gene: TRBV6-1; j_gene: TRBJ2-3; CDR3nt: TGTGCCAGCAGTGATGCCAGGGGAGATACGCAGTATTTT; CDR3aa: CASSDARGDTQYF
abundance: -; d_gene: -; v_gene: TRBV6-6; j_gene: TRBJ1-4; CDR3nt: TGTGCCAGCAGCCCACAGTATCCTAATGAAAAACTGTTTTTT; CDR3aa: CASSPQYPNEKLFF
abundance: -; d_gene: -; v_gene: TRBV5-3; j_gene: TRBJ1-6; CDR3nt: TGTGCCAGAAGCTTGACCCGACACCAGAATTCACCCCTCCACTTT; CDR3aa: CARSLTRHQNSPLHF
abundance: -; d_gene: TRBD1; v_gene: TRBV28; j_gene: TRBJ1-1; CDR3nt: TGTGCCAGCAGTACCCCAGGGGGCTTTACTGAAGCTTTCTTT; CDR3aa: CASSTPGGFTEAFF
abundance: -; d_gene: -; v_gene: TRBV19; j_gene: TRBJ1-2; CDR3nt: TGTGCCAGTACTGTAGATCGAAATGGAGGGAGAGGGGACTATGGCTACACCTTC; CDR3aa: CASTVDRNGGRGDYGYTF
abundance: -; d_gene: -; v_gene: TRBV7-8; j_gene: TRBJ2-5; CDR3nt: TGTGCCAGCAGCTTGGGTCCGGGACAAGGAGAGACCCAGTACTTC; CDR3aa: CASSLGPGQGETQYF
abundance: -; d_gene: TRBD1; v_gene: TRBV2; j_gene: TRBJ1-1; CDR3nt: TGTGCCAGCAAATGGACAGGGGAGTACACTGAAGCTTTCTTT; CDR3aa: CASKWTGEYTEAFF
abundance: few; d_gene: TRBD1; v_gene: TRBV30; j_gene: TRBJ1-2; CDR3nt: TGTGCCTGGAGTTCGGGTGGGCAGGGGGCGCGTGGCTACACCTTC; CDR3aa: CAWSSGGQGARGYTF
abundance: -; d_gene: TRBD1; v_gene: TRBV11-2; j_gene: TRBJ2-7; CDR3nt: TGTGCCAGCAGTAGGACAGGGGGGACCTACGAGCAGTACTTC; CDR3aa: CASSRTGGTYEQYF
abundance: few; d_gene: -; v_gene: TRBV6-5; j_gene: TRBJ1-2; CDR3nt: TGTGCCAGCAGTTATGATAGGAATTATGGCTACACCTTC; CDR3aa: CASSYDRNYGYTF
abundance: medium-sized; d_gene: TRBD1; v_gene: TRBV27; j_gene: TRBJ1-5; CDR3nt: TGTGCCAGCAGTGCACAGGGGCCCGCCAATCAGCCCCAGCATTTT; CDR3aa: CASSAQGPANQPQHF
abundance: -; d_gene: -; v_gene: TRBV29-1; j_gene: TRBJ2-1; CDR3nt: TGCAGCGTTGAACAGGGGTACCAGTTCTTC; CDR3aa: CSVEQGYQFF
abundance: few; d_gene: -; v_gene: TRBV28; j_gene: TRBJ2-2; CDR3nt: TGTGCCAGCGGCGACACCGGGGAGCTGTTTTTT; CDR3aa: CASGDTGELFF
abundance: -; d_gene: -; v_gene: TRBV21-1; j_gene: TRBJ2-6; CDR3nt: TGTGCCAGCAGCATACCCACCCCAGGCTCTGGGGCCAACGTCCTGACTTTC; CDR3aa: CASSIPTPGSGANVLTF
abundance: few; d_gene: -; v_gene: TRBV6-1; j_gene: TRBJ1-2; CDR3nt: TGTGCCAGCAGGCAGGGCAATAACTATGGCTACACCTTC; CDR3aa: CASRQGNNYGYTF
abundance: -; d_gene: -; v_gene: TRBV27; j_gene: TRBJ1-2; CDR3nt: TGTGCCAGCAGAACAGGCGGCTATGGCTACACCTTC; CDR3aa: CASRTGGYGYTF
abundance: -; d_gene: -; v_gene: TRBV27; j_gene: TRBJ1-1; CDR3nt: TGTGCCAGCAGTGCGGGGTCACTTGGGAACACTGAAGCTTTCTTT; CDR3aa: CASSAGSLGNTEAFF
abundance: -; d_gene: -; v_gene: TRBV4-1; j_gene: TRBJ2-1; CDR3nt: TGCGCCAGCAGCCAAGTGGACCTCATAGTCTACAATGAGCAGTTCTTC; CDR3aa: CASSQVDLIVYNEQFF
abundance: once; d_gene: -; v_gene: TRBV21-1; j_gene: TRBJ2-1; CDR3nt: TGTGCCAGCAGCAAAGCGGGGGAGAAAAGCCCTATGGGCAATGAGCAGTTCTTC; CDR3aa: CASSKAGEKSPMGNEQFF
abundance: -; d_gene: TRBD1; v_gene: TRBV25-1; j_gene: TRBJ2-6; CDR3nt: TGTGCCAGCAGCCCCCAGGGGGTAACCTCTGGGGCCAACGTCCTGACTTTC; CDR3aa: CASSPQGVTSGANVLTF
abundance: -; d_gene: TRBD1; v_gene: TRBV6-6; j_gene: TRBJ1-4; CDR3nt: TGTGCCACTTTTCCCGGACAGGGCTCAACTAATGAAAAACTGTTTTTT; CDR3aa: CATFPGQGSTNEKLFF
abundance: -; d_gene: -; v_gene: TRBV6-5; j_gene: TRBJ2-3; CDR3nt: TGTGCCAGCAGTTACTCTTATTCGACAGATGATACGCAGTATTTT; CDR3aa: CASSYSYSTDDTQYF
abundance: few; d_gene: -; v_gene: TRBV18; j_gene: TRBJ1-1; CDR3nt: TGTGCCAGCTCCCCGGACGTTGGCACTGAAGCTTTCTTT; CDR3aa: CASSPDVGTEAFF
abundance: -; d_gene: -; v_gene: TRBV19; j_gene: TRBJ2-2; CDR3nt: TGTGCCACCCGAAGAGGGGGGACCGGGGAGCTGTTTTTT; CDR3aa: CATRRGGTGELFF
abundance: few; d_gene: -; v_gene: TRBV15; j_gene: TRBJ1-1; CDR3nt: TGTGCCACCAGCAGAGAGGTAGGGCGGGGGACCACTGAAGCTTTCTTT; CDR3aa: CATSREVGRGTTEAFF
abundance: -; d_gene: -; v_gene: TRBV7-2; j_gene: TRBJ2-3; CDR3nt: TGTGCCAGCACCTTAAATAGTCTTCAGACAGATACGCAGTATTTT; CDR3aa: CASTLNSLQTDTQYF
abundance: -; d_gene: TRBD1; v_gene: TRBV4-2; j_gene: TRBJ1-6; CDR3nt: TGTGCCAGCAGCCAAGGCGTAGGGGACAGGGGTAATTCACCCCTCCACTTT; CDR3aa: CASSQGVGDRGNSPLHF
abundance: -; d_gene: -; v_gene: TRBV19; j_gene: TRBJ1-5; CDR3nt: TGTGCCAGTAGTATGGGTACAGGTGAGCCCCAGCATTTT; CDR3aa: CASSMGTGEPQHF